The 16 T cell receptor beta chains below all came from one sample that was sequenced in a study of OX40 agonist ivuxolimab in advanced cancers. Assay used: immunoSEQ multiplex PCR; TCRdb lists only in-frame clones, some missing. Of under 80,000 clones listed, 87% are singletons. Here the sequenced sample was CD4+ or CD8+ T cells sorted from blood, taken in a trial of the OX40 agonist ivuxolimab. The receptors come from an adult with an advanced solid tumor such as melanoma, head and neck, liver or kidney cancer.

This clone showed up just a few times. The gene calls are TRBV18 and TRBJ2-2; D is undetermined. V was cut by 3 bases and J by 2 bases, with 16 bases left in between. In germline, CDR1 is KGHSH, CDR2 LQKENI. The CDR3 consists of 17 residues. CDR3 DNA: TGTGCCAGCTCACCGGGGATCGAAGGCCCTAACACCGGGGAGCTGTTTTTT. This codes for CASSPGIEGPNTGELFF.

A note on this clone: One junction end does not reproduce the germline sequence, and a read error may be involved. V and J are TRBV10-3 and TRBJ1-1; D may be TRBD1 (5 bases). The germline CDR1 and CDR2 sequences are ENHRY and SYGVKD. The CDR3 has 12 residues. CDR3 bases: TGTGCCATCAATGAGGGGACCACTGAAGCTTTCTTT. Translation: CAINEGTTEAFF.

Within the sample, this clone is medium-sized. The V call is TRBV28, the J call TRBJ1-5, with unresolved D. CDR1 and CDR2 from the germline V gene are MDHEN and SYDVKM. The V end was cut by 6 bases, the J end by 8 bases, with 14 bases between. CDR3 size: 13 residues. The CDR3 region is CASRASPSKPQHF. CDR3 coding DNA: TGTGCCAGCAGAGCCAGCCCGAGTAAGCCCCAGCATTTT.

J is TRBJ2-5 and V is TRBV19; TRBD2 is a possible D gene (5 bases). This CDR3 has 14 amino acids. The germline CDR1 and CDR2 sequences are LNHDA and SQIVND (reference sequence). Trimming shortened V by 3 bases and J by 4 bases, and 12 bases separated the two germline ends. CDR3 region: CASSIIGGGETQYF. The CDR3 bases are TGTGCCAGTAGTATTATCGGCGGAGGAGAGACCCAGTACTTC.

The chain links TRBV5-1 to TRBJ1-1; 12 positions agree with TRBD1. Germline CDR1 is SGHRS and CDR2 is YFSETQ. The CDR3 length is 16 residues. The V gene end was trimmed by 4 bases and the J gene end by 2 bases; junction bases not matched to a gene: 6. In DNA form, the CDR3 reads TGCGCCAGCAGCCCCGGGACAGGGGGCAGTAACACTGAAGCTTTCTTT. This sequence encodes CASSPGTGGSNTEAFF. The complete variable domain, with remaining parts taken from reference TRBV5-1 and TRBJ1-1, reads KAGVTQTPRYLIKTRGQQVTLSCSPISGHRSVSWYQQTPGQGLQFLFEYFSETQRNKGNFPGRFSGRQFSNSRSEMNVSTLELGDSALYLCASSPGTGGSNTEAFFGQGTRLTVV.

V is TRBV6-5 and J is TRBJ1-3; the D is unclear. CDR1 is MNHEY, CDR2 SVGAGI, per germline. V was clipped by 6 bases and J by 2 bases, with 2 bases between them. This CDR3 contains 11 residues. CDR3 nucleotide sequence: TGTGCCAGCAGAGCTGGAAACACCATATATTTT. Its translation is CASRAGNTIYF.

This sequence joins TRBV7-2 and TRBJ2-3; TRBD1 aligns across 7 bases. CDR1 SGHTA and CDR2 FQGNSA come from the germline V gene. CDR3 length equals 14 residues. After removal of 5 bases from V and 1 base from J, the junction contained 3 bases not matched to a gene. Written as DNA, the CDR3 is TGTGCCAGCAGCCCCGGACAGGGCACAGATACGCAGTATTTT. Its translation: CASSPGQGTDTQYF. Together with reference TRBV7-2 and TRBJ2-3, the CDR3 gives the full variable domain: GAGVSQSPSNKVTEKGKDVELRCDPISGHTALYWYRQSLGQGLEFLIYFQGNSAPDKSGLPSDRFSAERTGGSVSTLTIQRTQQEDSAVYLCASSPGQGTDTQYFGPGTRLTVL.

V and J are TRBV10-1 and TRBJ2-3; TRBD2 matches 7 bases. Trimming took 0 bases from V and 2 from J; bases not matched to a gene: 2. The CDR3 runs to 15 residues. In germline, CDR1 is WNHNN, CDR2 SYGVQD (reference sequence). CDR3 residues: CASSESRGNTDTQYF. CDR3 sequence (DNA): TGCGCCAGCAGTGAGTCGCGGGGGAACACAGATACGCAGTATTTT.

The DNA for the CDR3 is TGTGCCAGCTCACCAAGGACAGGGGCTGACTCTGGAAACACCATATATTTT. Protein sequence: CASSPRTGADSGNTIYF. V gene TRBV18 combines with J gene TRBJ1-3, with TRBD1 matching over 9 bases. Germline CDR1 is KGHSH and CDR2 is LQKENI. Trimming took 2 bases from V and 0 from J; bases not matched to a gene: 5. The CDR3 loop spans 17 amino acids.

V gene TRBV7-2 combines with J gene TRBJ2-3; D not resolved. This CDR3 region has 12 residues. The V and J ends lost 4 bases and 5 bases respectively, with 7 bases between them. Germline assignment: CDR1 SGHTA and CDR2 FQGNSA. DNA of the CDR3: TGTGCCAGCAGCTACGTCCGAGATACGCAGTATTTT. It is translated as CASSYVRDTQYF.

The table lists this clone with a count of one. This chain links TRBV11-3 with TRBJ2-2; possibly TRBD1 for D (6 bases). Trimming left V 1 base short and J 1 base short, with 7 bases between. CDR1 is SGHNT, CDR2 YENEEA, per germline. The CDR3 covers 15 residues. CDR3 in DNA: TGTGCCAGCAGCTTAGGAGGGGGGAACACCGGGGAGCTGTTTTTT. Its translation is CASSLGGGNTGELFF.

The chain joins TRBV7-8 to TRBJ1-5; D possibly corresponds to TRBD1 (5 bases). The germline V gene encodes CDR1 SGHVS and CDR2 FQNEAQ. V lost 1 base and J 3 bases, leaving 10 bases between the germline ends. CDR3 size: 15 residues. CDR3 loop: CASSLGGSLNQPQHF. The CDR3 DNA reads TGTGCCAGCAGCTTAGGGGGGTCCCTCAATCAGCCCCAGCATTTT.

V gene TRBV19 combines with J gene TRBJ1-4; D gene ambiguous. Germline V gene data show CDR1 as LNHDA and CDR2 as SQIVND (reference sequence). The length of the CDR3 is 12 residues. Trimming removed 1 base from V and 8 bases from J, with 5 bases in between. CDR3 amino acids: CASSIVREKLFF. DNA of the CDR3: TGTGCCAGTAGTATAGTTCGAGAAAAACTGTTTTTT.

The chain employs TRBV6-1 and TRBJ2-7; D possibly corresponds to TRBD2 (6 bases). This CDR3 has 12 amino acids. Trimming pared 8 bases from V and 0 bases from J, leaving 8 bases between. Germline V gene data show CDR1 as MNHNS and CDR2 as SASEGT. CDR3 DNA sequence: TGTGCCAGCGGAGGGAGCTCCTACGAGCAGTACTTC. Its translation is CASGGSSYEQYF.

The chain uses TRBV2 and TRBJ2-5, with 14 bases identical to TRBD2. From germline, CDR1 is SNHLY and CDR2 FYNNEI. The CDR3 extends over 14 amino acids. Losses at the gene ends were 9 bases for V and 4 bases for J; bases not matched to a gene: 4. CDR3 in DNA: TGTGCCAGGACTAGCGGGAGGGCGGGAGAGACCCAGTACTTC. Residues: CARTSGRAGETQYF.

The chain joins TRBV29-1 to TRBJ2-7; D uncertain. The CDR3 runs 11 residues. V was trimmed by 4 bases and J by 3 bases, leaving 7 bases between them. CDR1 is SQVTM and CDR2 is ANQGSEA in the germline V gene. This CDR3 reads CSVVRGYEQYF. DNA of the CDR3: TGCAGCGTTGTAAGAGGCTACGAGCAGTACTTC.